These 23 T cell receptor beta chains share one sample of origin, sequenced in a study of cytomegalovirus exposure and HLA in healthy donors. 60 Vbeta and 13 Jbeta primers were used in PCR. The repertoire was sequenced with immunoSEQ multiplex PCR; TCRdb's copy has only in-frame clones and lacks some. The sample carries 90,000 to 120,000 clones, 70% to 85% recorded once. The sequencing input was PBMCs. The receptors were gathered from a male donor in good health and CMV-seronegative.

The rearrangement links TRBV5-1 to TRBJ2-5; the D gene is possibly TRBD2 (6 bases). The V and J ends lost 1 base and 4 bases respectively, with 11 bases between them. The length of the CDR3 is 14 residues. Germline loops: CDR1 SGHRS, CDR2 YFSETQ. The CDR3 region has the DNA TGCGCCAGCAGCTTGCCCCGGGGAGGAGAGACCCAGTACTTC. Amino acids: CASSLPRGGETQYF.

The chain is built from TRBV19 and TRBJ2-5, with TRBD2 matching 11 bases. This CDR3 has 18 residues. The ends lost 1 base at V and 3 bases at J; junction bases unmatched: 10. CDR1 and CDR2 (germline): LNHDA, SQIVND (reference sequence). The CDR3 DNA reads as TGTGCCAGTAGTATAGCTACACGCGGACTAGCGGGTAAAGAGACCCAGTACTTC. It specifies CASSIATRGLAGKETQYF.

The CDR3 reads CASSFEKTGGYTF. Written as DNA, the CDR3 is TGTGCCAGCAGCTTCGAAAAAACAGGGGGCTACACCTTC. J is TRBJ1-2 and V is TRBV7-2, with D possibly TRBD1 on 6 matching bases. Germline V gives CDR1 SGHTA, CDR2 FQGNSA. The CDR3 extends over 13 amino acids. V was shortened by 3 bases and J by 8 bases, with 13 bases between the two germline ends.

V is TRBV19 and J is TRBJ2-6, with 7 positions matching TRBD2. The CDR3 spans 17 residues. The germline CDR1 and CDR2 sequences are LNHDA and SQIVND (reference sequence). After removal of 2 bases from V and 0 bases from J, the junction contained 4 bases not matched to a gene. For the CDR3, the DNA is TGTGCCAGTAGTATAACGGGAGGAAGCTCTGGGGCCAACGTCCTGACTTTC. This codes for CASSITGGSSGANVLTF. Together with reference TRBV19 and TRBJ2-6, the CDR3 gives the full variable domain: DGGITQSPKYLFRKEGQNVTLSCEQNLNHDAMYWYRQDPGQGLRLIYYSQIVNDFQKGDIAEGYSVSREKKESFPLTVTSAQKNPTAFYLCASSITGGSSGANVLTFGAGSRLTVL.

J is TRBJ2-1 and V is TRBV7-3; a possible D gene is TRBD2 (5 bases). V lost 1 base, J lost 4 bases, and 17 bases lay in between. The CDR3 is made up of 17 amino acids. CDR1 SGHTA and CDR2 FQGTGA come from the germline V gene. CDR3: CASSLMASQNLYNEQFF. In DNA, the CDR3 is TGTGCCAGCAGCTTAATGGCTAGCCAAAACTTATACAATGAGCAGTTCTTC.

The rearrangement uses TRBV5-1 and TRBJ2-7; 9 bases agree with TRBD1. V dropped 4 bases and J dropped 3; count of bases not matched to a gene: 17. Germline CDR1 reads SGHRS; CDR2 reads YFSETQ. The CDR3 runs to 18 residues. The CDR3 loop is CASSMDLIPGQGFYEQYF. The CDR3 DNA is TGCGCCAGCAGCATGGACCTTATACCGGGACAGGGATTCTACGAGCAGTACTTC.

This clone was recorded a few times. The V gene is TRBV19, the J gene TRBJ2-7; 9 nucleotides agree with TRBD2. The CDR3 totals 18 residues. Germline values: CDR1 LNHDA, CDR2 SQIVND (reference sequence). After removal of 6 bases from V and 0 bases from J, the junction contained 15 bases not matched to a gene. Here the CDR3 DNA reads TGTGCCAGTAGAGGGGCTAGCGGGAAGGCGAACAGCTCCTACGAGCAGTACTTC. It codes for CASRGASGKANSSYEQYF. Full variable domain (rest looked up from reference TRBV19 and TRBJ2-7): DGGITQSPKYLFRKEGQNVTLSCEQNLNHDAMYWYRQDPGQGLRLIYYSQIVNDFQKGDIAEGYSVSREKKESFPLTVTSAQKNPTAFYLCASRGASGKANSSYEQYFGPGTRLTVT.

This sequence joins TRBV6-5 and TRBJ2-7, with a possible D match to TRBD2 (5 bases). The germline V and J ends were trimmed by 4 bases and 1 base, with 11 bases remaining between them. Germline lookup yields CDR1 MNHEY and CDR2 SVGAGI. There are 14 residues in the CDR3. The CDR3 region is CASSLRRASYEQYF. CDR3 DNA sequence: TGTGCCAGCAGTTTGAGGCGGGCTTCCTACGAGCAGTACTTC.

The chain links TRBV7-9 to TRBJ2-5, with TRBD2 matching over 9 bases. Germline-derived CDR1 and CDR2 are SEHNR and FQNEAQ (reference sequence). This CDR3 is 15 amino acids long. V lost 0 bases and J lost 4; bases outside the gene matches: 3. CDR3 loop: CASSLASGSSETQYF. For the CDR3, the DNA is TGTGCCAGCAGCTTAGCTAGCGGGAGCTCAGAGACCCAGTACTTC.

The genes are TRBV5-1 and TRBJ2-5, with TRBD2 as a possible D gene (6 bases). Germline CDR1 is SGHRS and CDR2 is YFSETQ. Trimming cost V 7 bases and J 2 bases, with 12 bases left between them. The CDR3 spans 13 residues. This CDR3 is CASRGKTQETQYF. DNA for the CDR3: TGCGCCAGCCGGGGGAAGACACAAGAGACCCAGTACTTC.

This clone was counted a few times. The chain has TRBV27 and TRBJ1-5; 8 bases fit TRBD1. Germline V lookup: CDR1 MNHEY, CDR2 SMNVEV (reference sequence). This CDR3 has 15 amino acids. Losses at the gene ends were 6 bases for V and 1 base for J; bases not matched to a gene: 5. The CDR3, as DNA: TGTGCCAGCAGCTTTGGACAGGGAAGCAATCAGCCCCAGCATTTT. This translates into CASSFGQGSNQPQHF.

The V call is TRBV28, the J call TRBJ1-2, with TRBD1 identical over 7 bases. Germline V lookup: CDR1 MDHEN, CDR2 SYDVKM. Trimming at V came to 5 bases and at J to 8 bases, leaving 11 bases not matched to a gene. The CDR3 length is 14 residues. This chain's CDR3 is CASSPGDSLRGYTF. In nucleotides, the CDR3 is TGTGCCAGCAGTCCGGGGGACAGCCTACGAGGCTACACCTTC.

This clone was seen only a few times. The V gene is TRBV5-1, the J gene TRBJ2-5; TRBD1 is a possible D gene (5 bases). The CDR3 has 15 residues. Trimming took off 2 bases at V and 4 bases at J, with 15 bases between the two ends. Germline assignment: CDR1 SGHRS and CDR2 YFSETQ. The CDR3 reads CASSFDGRAGETQYF. The CDR3 coding sequence is TGCGCCAGCAGCTTTGATGGCAGGGCTGGAGAGACCCAGTACTTC.

The chain is built from TRBV7-6 and TRBJ2-2; D is possibly TRBD2 (6 bases). Looked up from germline, CDR1 is SGHVS and CDR2 is FNYEAQ. The germline V and J ends were trimmed by 1 base and 4 bases, with 16 bases remaining between them. This CDR3 is 17 amino acids long. CDR3 sequence reads: CASSLENFSGVTGELFF. The CDR3 region has the DNA TGTGCCAGCAGCTTAGAAAACTTTAGCGGAGTCACCGGGGAGCTGTTTTTT.

This rearrangement joins TRBV9 to TRBJ2-7; TRBD2 might be the D (6 bases). Germline V gene data show CDR1 as SGDLS and CDR2 as YYNGEE. The CDR3 consists of 15 residues. Trimming cost V 4 bases and J 3 bases, with 17 bases left between them. This CDR3 reads CASSLGGEALYEQYF. CDR3 bases: TGTGCCAGCAGCCTTGGTGGGGAGGCGCTCTACGAGCAGTACTTC.

This chain uses TRBV6-1 with TRBJ1-4; D remains ambiguous. The V gene's germline CDR1 is MNHNS and CDR2 SASEGT. Trimming pared 0 bases from V and 6 bases from J, leaving 11 bases between. The CDR3 spans 15 residues. CDR3 DNA sequence: TGTGCCAGCAGTGAAGCGTGGAAACGGGATGAAAAACTGTTTTTT. Amino acids: CASSEAWKRDEKLFF.

CDR3 residues: CASSDGTGLESPGANVLTF. CDR3 nucleotides: TGTGCCAGCAGCGATGGGACAGGGTTAGAATCTCCTGGGGCCAACGTCCTGACTTTC. J is TRBJ2-6 and V is TRBV9; 9 bases align to TRBD1. The CDR3 extends over 19 amino acids. Germline V gene data show CDR1 as SGDLS and CDR2 as YYNGEE. The trim removed 3 bases at V and 2 bases at J, leaving 12 bases unmatched.

In this sample, this clone turned up a few times. The V gene is TRBV28, the J gene TRBJ1-5, with no clear D. The V end lost 8 bases, the J end lost 0 bases, and 5 bases lay between the germline ends. Germline V gene sequence: CDR1 MDHEN, CDR2 SYDVKM. The CDR3 length is 12 residues. The CDR3 sequence is CASGSSNQPQHF. DNA for the CDR3: TGTGCCAGCGGCTCTAGCAATCAGCCCCAGCATTTT.

This clone has just one count. This chain links TRBV28 with TRBJ1-2; D remains ambiguous. The CDR3 runs 19 residues. Trimming pared 7 bases from V and 4 bases from J, leaving 31 bases between. Germline CDR1 and CDR2: MDHEN and SYDVKM. The CDR3 nucleotides read TGTGCCAGCACCGTACTAGGCTTTCGGGAGCCGGGGATCGGCTATGGCTACACCTTC. Amino acid sequence: CASTVLGFREPGIGYGYTF.

This clone has just one count. The chain recombines TRBV4-1 with TRBJ2-1; D remains unclear. Trimming removed 0 bases at V and 9 bases at J, with 12 bases between. The CDR3 extends over 14 amino acids. Germline V CDR1 and CDR2: MGHRA, YSYEKL. CDR3 nucleotide sequence: TGCGCCAGCAGCCAAGACGCAGGCTCCGGTGAGCAGTTCTTC. This encodes CASSQDAGSGEQFF.

The chain employs TRBV5-4 and TRBJ1-1; D not certain. The CDR3 extends over 13 amino acids. CDR1 and CDR2 from the germline V gene are SGHNT and YYREEE (reference sequence). V shed 1 base and J shed 1 base, with 5 bases lying between them. The CDR3 DNA reads TGTGCCAGCAGCTTGAAACAGAACACTGAAGCTTTCTTT. Translation: CASSLKQNTEAFF.

The chain combines TRBV5-1 with TRBJ2-7; D is possibly TRBD2 (5 bases). Looked up from germline, CDR1 is SGHRS and CDR2 is YFSETQ. This CDR3 is 15 amino acids long. Trimming cost V 0 bases and J 1 base, with 11 bases left between them. Here the CDR3 reads CASSLEGPGSYEQYF. The CDR3 nucleotides are TGCGCCAGCAGCTTGGAAGGCCCGGGATCCTACGAGCAGTACTTC.

The chain uses TRBV5-4 and TRBJ2-1; D uncertain. The CDR3 totals 12 residues. The V gene's germline CDR1 is SGHNT and CDR2 YYREEE (reference sequence). V lost 1 base and J 7 bases, leaving 6 bases between the germline ends. The CDR3 DNA reads as TGTGCCAGCAGCTTGACGCGGAATGAGCAGTTCTTC. Translation gives CASSLTRNEQFF.